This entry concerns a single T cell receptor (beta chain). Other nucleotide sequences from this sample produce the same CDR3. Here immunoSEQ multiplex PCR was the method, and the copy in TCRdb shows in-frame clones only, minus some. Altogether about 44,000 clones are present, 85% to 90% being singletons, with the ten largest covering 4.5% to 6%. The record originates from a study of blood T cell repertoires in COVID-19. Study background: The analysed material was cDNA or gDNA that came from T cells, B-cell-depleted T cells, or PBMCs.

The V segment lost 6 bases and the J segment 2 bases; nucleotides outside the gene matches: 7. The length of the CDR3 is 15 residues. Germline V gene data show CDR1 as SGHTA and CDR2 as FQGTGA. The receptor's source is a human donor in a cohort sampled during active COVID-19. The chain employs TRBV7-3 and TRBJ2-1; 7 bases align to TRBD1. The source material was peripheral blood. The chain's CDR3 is CASSLRQGTYNEQFF. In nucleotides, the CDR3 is TGTGCCAGCAGTCTTAGACAGGGTACCTACAATGAGCAGTTCTTC.